This T cell receptor beta chain was identified during a study of beta chain features in type 1 diabetes. Regarding the study as a whole: For Type 1 diabetes patients, all four CD4+ subsets carried TCRB CDR3s that were moderately but significantly shorter.

The CDR3 consists of 14 residues. Germline V CDR1 and CDR2: KGHSY, FQNENV. The ends were cut back, 2 bases at V and 7 bases at J, with 14 bases in the middle. About this clone itself: What it binds is unknown.

One heparinised blood draw averaging approximately 120 mL was given by each donor. cDNA synthesis used the whole RNA isolate, giving expressed TCRB sequences. Profiled with immunoSEQ multiplex PCR; TCRdb holds only in-frame clones, not every one. Here the sample spans 250,000 to 300,000 clones, approximately 25% being singletons. The genes are TRBV16 and TRBJ1-2; a weak D match, TRBD1 (6 bases). The sequencing sample was made of naive CD4+ T cells from blood. This sequence originates from a woman aged 25-40 years with type 1 diabetes. The CDR3 here is CASSQMGGATGYTF. The CDR3 DNA reads as TGTGCCAGCAGCCAAATGGGGGGGGCCACTGGCTACACCTTC.